This entry lists 25 T cell receptor beta chains sequenced from one sample in a study of shared clonotypes between healthy human individuals. It was CD45RO-negative cells, positively selected for CCR7, that made up naive CD8 cells, with terminally differentiated effector memory CD45RA+ cells excluded. TCRdb's table, derived via immunoSEQ multiplex PCR, lists solely in-frame clones and lacks some. This table has under 2,000,000 clones, about 95% appearing once. Material: naive CD8+ T cells sorted from blood. Source of these receptors: a man aged 18 to 30 in good health.

The DNA of the CDR3 is TGTGCCAGCAGTTTGATGACAGGGGCGCGATATGGCTACACCTTC. This encodes CASSLMTGARYGYTF. The chain links TRBV27 to TRBJ1-2; 8 bases fit TRBD1. The CDR3 is 15 amino acids. J gave up 5 bases and V 3 bases, and 8 bases lay outside the gene matches. Germline-derived CDR1 and CDR2 are MNHEY and SMNVEV (reference sequence).

J is TRBJ1-4 and V is TRBV28; TRBD1 might be the D (5 bases). The CDR3 is 13 residues long. V gave up 3 bases and J gave up 7 bases, with 9 bases separating them. Looked up from germline, CDR1 is MDHEN and CDR2 is SYDVKM. In nucleotides, the CDR3 is TGTGCCAGCAGTTTTGCCGGGACTGAAAAACTGTTTTTT. Its protein product is CASSFAGTEKLFF.

V gene TRBV4-3 combines with J gene TRBJ1-2, with D unclear. This CDR3 region has 15 residues. Looked up from germline, CDR1 is LGHNA and CDR2 is YSLEER. V lost 1 base to trimming and J lost 0 bases, with 9 bases between them. For the CDR3, the DNA is TGCGCCAGCAGCCAAGGGAGTTCAGCTAACTATGGCTACACCTTC. Encoded protein: CASSQGSSANYGYTF.

This chain joins TRBV5-8 and TRBJ2-1; maybe TRBD2 (6 bases). The CDR3 length is 13 residues. The V end was cut by 9 bases, the J end by 7 bases, with 17 bases between. CDR1 and CDR2 (germline): SGHTS, YDEGEE. CDR3 region: CATKGRGNNEQFF. The CDR3 coding sequence is TGTGCCACCAAAGGGCGGGGAAATAATGAGCAGTTCTTC.

This chain uses TRBV30 with TRBJ2-7; 7 nucleotides line up with TRBD1. The CDR3 length is 13 residues. Trimming cost V 1 base and J 2 bases; bases outside gene matches: 2. The germline CDR1 and CDR2 sequences are GTSNPN and SVGIG (reference sequence). CDR3 residues: CAWSGTGAYEQYF. The DNA of the CDR3 is TGTGCCTGGAGTGGGACAGGAGCCTACGAGCAGTACTTC.

The rearrangement joins TRBV7-8 to TRBJ1-4; D perhaps matches TRBD1 (5 bases). Germline V lookup: CDR1 SGHVS, CDR2 FQNEAQ. This CDR3 spans 14 amino acids. V lost 6 bases to trimming and J lost 7 bases, with 15 bases between them. The CDR3 is CASRSGTALEKLFF. CDR3 DNA: TGTGCCAGCAGATCCGGGACCGCGCTTGAAAAACTGTTTTTT.

V is TRBV27 and J is TRBJ2-7; TRBD1 or TRBD2 may be the D gene (5 bases each). Germline CDR1 is MNHEY and CDR2 is SMNVEV (reference sequence). This CDR3 is 14 amino acids long. Trimming cost V 8 bases and J 2 bases, with 16 bases left between them. The chain's CDR3 is CASSPGTRAYEQYF. The CDR3 region has the DNA TGTGCCAGCTCCCCAGGGACCAGAGCCTACGAGCAGTACTTC.

The chain carries TRBV4-1 and TRBJ1-1; possibly TRBD1 for D (5 bases). Germline V gives CDR1 MGHRA, CDR2 YSYEKL. This CDR3 is 16 amino acids long. Trimming took off 1 base at V and 1 base at J, with 13 bases between the two ends. Here the CDR3 DNA reads TGCGCCAGCAGCCAAGGGGCGGGGACCTCGAACACTGAAGCTTTCTTT. Amino acid sequence: CASSQGAGTSNTEAFF.

This sequence joins TRBV27 and TRBJ2-7; 7 positions match TRBD1. The CDR3 has 12 residues. Germline V gene lookup returns CDR1 MNHEY and CDR2 SMNVEV (reference sequence). Germline trimming cut 8 bases from V and 6 bases from J; bases unmatched to any gene: 7. The CDR3 DNA reads as TGTGCCAGCGGGTACAGGGGTAGCGAGCAGTACTTC. This translates into CASGYRGSEQYF.

The chain has TRBV28 and TRBJ2-7, with D perhaps TRBD1 (6 bases). This CDR3 spans 14 amino acids. Trimming removed 3 bases from V and 1 base from J, with 10 bases in between. Germline lookup yields CDR1 MDHEN and CDR2 SYDVKM. The CDR3 DNA follows: TGTGCCAGCAGTTTCTCGGACAGTTCCTACGAGCAGTACTTC. Translated, it gives CASSFSDSSYEQYF.

The rearrangement links TRBV25-1 to TRBJ2-3; the match to TRBD1 covers 7 bases. This CDR3 is 15 amino acids long. The germline gives CDR1 MGHDK, CDR2 SYGVNS. After removal of 4 bases from V and 2 bases from J, the junction contained 6 bases not matched to a gene. The CDR3 DNA sequence: TGTGCCAGCAGTGTAAGACAGGGAGCCACAGATACGCAGTATTTT. Protein sequence: CASSVRQGATDTQYF.

The rearrangement links TRBV6-6 to TRBJ2-7, with 9 bases matching TRBD2. CDR1 and CDR2 from the germline V gene are MNHNY and SVGAGI (reference sequence). V shed 10 bases, J shed 0 bases, and the junction held 4 bases outside the gene matches. CDR3 length equals 13 residues. This CDR3 is CATGLAPSYEQYF. In nucleotides, the CDR3 is TGTGCCACGGGACTAGCCCCCTCCTACGAGCAGTACTTC.

V is TRBV19 and J is TRBJ1-2; tentatively, D is TRBD1 (6 bases). CDR1 and CDR2 (germline): LNHDA, SQIVND (reference sequence). The V and J ends lost 7 bases and 8 bases respectively, with 11 bases between them. The CDR3 spans 11 residues. The CDR3: CASNDRQGYTF. In DNA form, the CDR3 reads TGTGCCAGTAACGACAGGCAGGGCTACACCTTC.

This clone was counted only a few times. The chain couples TRBV5-1 to TRBJ2-7; TRBD1 or TRBD2 may be the D gene (5 bases each). This CDR3 comprises 16 residues. V gave up 0 bases and J gave up 4 bases, with 17 bases separating them. Germline V CDR1 and CDR2: SGHRS, YFSETQ. The CDR3: CASSLAWDQGLYEQYF. The CDR3 nucleotides read TGCGCCAGCAGCTTGGCCTGGGACCAAGGCCTGTACGAGCAGTACTTC. Supplemented by reference TRBV5-1 and TRBJ2-7, the full variable domain reads KAGVTQTPRYLIKTRGQQVTLSCSPISGHRSVSWYQQTPGQGLQFLFEYFSETQRNKGNFPGRFSGRQFSNSRSEMNVSTLELGDSALYLCASSLAWDQGLYEQYFGPGTRLTVT.

This chain links TRBV27 with TRBJ2-3, with a weak D call TRBD1 (5 bases). The CDR3 extends over 16 amino acids. Germline CDR1 MNHEY, CDR2 SMNVEV (reference sequence). V was pared by 1 base and J by 4 bases, with 15 bases between. The CDR3 reads CASSLYQGWAADTQYF. DNA for the CDR3: TGTGCCAGCAGTTTATATCAGGGTTGGGCTGCAGATACGCAGTATTTT.

This clone has only one observation. The chain is built from TRBV15 and TRBJ2-2; TRBD1 is a possible D gene (5 bases). Trimming shortened V by 0 bases and J by 5 bases, and 16 bases separated the two germline ends. The CDR3 spans 17 residues. Germline CDR1 LNHNV, CDR2 YYDKDF (reference sequence). This chain's CDR3 is CATSRDHPGILTGELFF. For the CDR3, the DNA is TGTGCCACCAGCAGAGATCACCCAGGGATTTTAACCGGGGAGCTGTTTTTT. The complete variable domain, with remaining parts taken from reference TRBV15 and TRBJ2-2, reads DAMVIQNPRYQVTQFGKPVTLSCSQTLNHNVMYWYQQKSSQAPKLLFHYYDKDFNNEADTPDNFQSRRPNTSFCFLDIRSPGLGDTAMYLCATSRDHPGILTGELFFGEGSRLTVL.

The chain recombines TRBV5-5 with TRBJ2-2; possibly TRBD1 or TRBD2 for D (5 bases each). The CDR3 is 13 amino acids. V shed 2 bases and J shed 4 bases, with 6 bases lying between them. Germline V lookup: CDR1 SGHKS, CDR2 YYEKEE (reference sequence). In DNA form, the CDR3 reads TGTGCCAGCAGCTTTGGGACCACCGGGGAGCTGTTTTTT. Its translation: CASSFGTTGELFF.

For the CDR3, the DNA is TGTGCCAGCATAGAACAGCTATCCTACAATGAGCAGTTCTTC. Protein: CASIEQLSYNEQFF. V is TRBV28 and J is TRBJ2-1; D is undetermined. CDR1 and CDR2 from the germline V gene are MDHEN and SYDVKM. The length of the CDR3 is 14 residues. V was cut by 7 bases and J by 1 base, with 11 bases left in between.

V gene TRBV7-2 combines with J gene TRBJ2-7, with D possibly being TRBD1 or TRBD2 (5 bases each). The CDR3 is 14 residues long. Germline loops: CDR1 SGHTA, CDR2 FQGNSA. Trimming took off 3 bases at V and 1 base at J, with 10 bases between the two ends. The CDR3 DNA follows: TGTGCCAGCAGCTTGGACTGGGGGTCCTACGAGCAGTACTTC. Its protein is CASSLDWGSYEQYF. Full variable domain (outside the CDR3, taken from reference TRBV7-2 and TRBJ2-7): GAGVSQSPSNKVTEKGKDVELRCDPISGHTALYWYRQSLGQGLEFLIYFQGNSAPDKSGLPSDRFSAERTGGSVSTLTIQRTQQEDSAVYLCASSLDWGSYEQYFGPGTRLTVT.

This chain uses TRBV6-5 with TRBJ2-5; 7 bases agree with TRBD2. Losses at the gene ends were 4 bases for V and 4 bases for J; bases not matched to a gene: 9. Germline values: CDR1 MNHEY, CDR2 SVGAGI. The CDR3 consists of 15 residues. CDR3 DNA sequence: TGTGCCAGCAGTTCCATCCGGGACTACCCAGAGACCCAGTACTTC. It encodes CASSSIRDYPETQYF.

CDR3 region: CASRSGTVLFF. CDR3 bases: TGTGCCAGCAGATCCGGGACAGTCCTTTTCTTT. This rearrangement joins TRBV6-5 to TRBJ1-1, with 7 bases identical to TRBD1. The V gene end was trimmed by 6 bases and the J gene end by 13 bases; junction bases not matched to a gene: 8. The CDR3 runs to 11 residues. Germline values: CDR1 MNHEY, CDR2 SVGAGI.

The V call is TRBV19, the J call TRBJ1-5; a weak D match, TRBD1 (6 bases). This CDR3 contains 14 residues. Trimming left V 7 bases short and J 4 bases short, with 14 bases between. Germline-derived CDR1 and CDR2 are LNHDA and SQIVND (reference sequence). CDR3 coding DNA: TGTGCCAGTACCCTCGTCCAGGGGAATCAGCCCCAGCATTTT. It specifies CASTLVQGNQPQHF.

This clone has only one observation. The chain joins TRBV7-9 to TRBJ2-1; D tentatively fits TRBD1 or TRBD2 (6 bases each). Per germline, CDR1 SEHNR and CDR2 FQNEAQ (reference sequence). The germline V and J ends were trimmed by 6 bases and 4 bases, with 16 bases remaining between them. CDR3 length: 15 amino acids. In nucleotides, the CDR3 is TGTGCCAGCAGATTCTCGGGGGCGGGGTACAATGAGCAGTTCTTC. Amino acid sequence: CASRFSGAGYNEQFF.

The chain combines TRBV7-9 with TRBJ2-2; the match to TRBD2 covers 8 bases. Per the germline V gene, CDR1 is SEHNR and CDR2 is FQNEAQ (reference sequence). With V trimmed by 1 base and J by 6 bases, 10 bases remained unmatched. The CDR3 loop spans 17 amino acids. The chain's CDR3 is CASSLGLDGGASGELFF. The DNA of the CDR3 is TGTGCCAGCAGCTTAGGTCTGGACGGGGGGGCCTCCGGGGAGCTGTTTTTT.

The V gene is TRBV6-6, the J gene TRBJ1-2; TRBD1 matches at 8 bases. V dropped 3 bases and J dropped 2; count of bases not matched to a gene: 5. The CDR3 has 15 residues. Germline CDR1 MNHNY, CDR2 SVGAGI (reference sequence). CDR3 in amino acids: CASSYQRTGNYGYTF. The DNA of the CDR3 is TGTGCCAGCAGTTATCAACGGACAGGGAACTATGGCTACACCTTC.